These T cell receptor beta chains were read from a single sample in a study of CD8 T cells in ankylosing spondylitis. TCRdb reprocessed the 5' RACE reads with MiXCR, giving one entry per CDR3 protein. The sample lists 310,000 or so distinct CDR3 sequences; around 20% were seen once. The specimen was blood, either unsorted or a sorted T cell fraction (not recorded which). Every receptor here comes from a male donor with ankylosing spondylitis or in good health (not recorded which). Each CDR3 is given with its conserved first and last residue. Fields, in order: CDR3 DNA, CDR3 protein, clone size, V gene, D gene, J gene. A D gene is named only where the DNA matches it firmly. Some rows mark clone size as missing; the rest say once, few, many or name a class of expanded clone.

cdr3_nt: TGTGCCAGCAGTGAACTTGCAGTGGTCTATGGCTACACCTTC; cdr3_aa: CASSELAVVYGYTF; clone_size: -; v_call: TRBV6-1; d_call: -; j_call: TRBJ1-2
cdr3_nt: TGTGCCAGCAGTTACACCTATAATGAAAAACTGTTTTTT; cdr3_aa: CASSYTYNEKLFF; clone_size: few; v_call: TRBV6-6; d_call: -; j_call: TRBJ1-4
cdr3_nt: TGTGCCAGCAGCCAATACAGGGGCGTCGGGGAGCTGTTTTTT; cdr3_aa: CASSQYRGVGELFF; clone_size: few; v_call: TRBV3-1; d_call: TRBD1; j_call: TRBJ2-2
cdr3_nt: TGTGCCAGCAACGTCGCGGGACTAAGCATCCTCTGCACAGATACGCAGTATTTT; cdr3_aa: CASNVAGLSILCTDTQYF; clone_size: -; v_call: TRBV21-1; d_call: -; j_call: TRBJ2-3
cdr3_nt: TGTGCCAGCAATTCCGAGGGCCCGAGGACCGGGGAGCTGTTTTTT; cdr3_aa: CASNSEGPRTGELFF; clone_size: -; v_call: TRBV12-3/TRBV12-4; d_call: -; j_call: TRBJ2-2
cdr3_nt: TGTGCCAGCAGCCAAGATGGCAGAAGGGAGACCCAGTACTTC; cdr3_aa: CASSQDGRRETQYF; clone_size: -; v_call: TRBV14; d_call: -; j_call: TRBJ2-5
cdr3_nt: TGTGCCATCAGGGCATTCTATGAGCAGTTCTTC; cdr3_aa: CAIRAFYEQFF; clone_size: few; v_call: TRBV10-3; d_call: -; j_call: TRBJ2-1
cdr3_nt: TGTGGCACCCAGAGGACGCACAATGAGCAGTTCTTC; cdr3_aa: CGTQRTHNEQFF; clone_size: many; v_call: TRBV11-2; d_call: -; j_call: TRBJ2-1
cdr3_nt: TGTGCCACCAGTGATTTGCATCGGGAGACGCGGGTCAATGAGCAGTTCTTC; cdr3_aa: CATSDLHRETRVNEQFF; clone_size: -; v_call: TRBV24-1; d_call: -; j_call: TRBJ2-1
cdr3_nt: TGCGCCAGCAGCTTGAACGTCCCTGGGAACACTGAAGCTTTCTTT; cdr3_aa: CASSLNVPGNTEAFF; clone_size: many; v_call: TRBV5-1; d_call: -; j_call: TRBJ1-1
cdr3_nt: TGCAGCGTTGAAGTGGCTAGCGGGGGGATAAGCTCCTACAATGAGCAGTTCTTC; cdr3_aa: CSVEVASGGISSYNEQFF; clone_size: few; v_call: TRBV29-1; d_call: TRBD2; j_call: TRBJ2-1
cdr3_nt: TGTGCCACCAGCCCTAGGACAGGGCTCAGCCAAGAGACCCAGTACTTC; cdr3_aa: CATSPRTGLSQETQYF; clone_size: few; v_call: TRBV15; d_call: TRBD1; j_call: TRBJ2-5
cdr3_nt: TGTGCCAGCTGGATACAGGGGGCTGACTATGGCTACACCTTC; cdr3_aa: CASWIQGADYGYTF; clone_size: few; v_call: TRBV12-3/TRBV12-4; d_call: TRBD1; j_call: TRBJ1-2
cdr3_nt: TGTGCCAGCCGGGGACCTAGCACAGATACGCAGTATTTT; cdr3_aa: CASRGPSTDTQYF; clone_size: -; v_call: TRBV7-2; d_call: -; j_call: TRBJ2-3
cdr3_nt: TGTGCCAGCAGTTTATGGGGGGACACGTTTAACTATGGCTACACCTTC; cdr3_aa: CASSLWGDTFNYGYTF; clone_size: -; v_call: TRBV28; d_call: -; j_call: TRBJ1-2
cdr3_nt: TGCGCCAGCAGCCCCGACGGATTCACAGATACGCAGTATTTT; cdr3_aa: CASSPDGFTDTQYF; clone_size: -; v_call: TRBV5-1; d_call: -; j_call: TRBJ2-3
cdr3_nt: TGTGCCAGCAGCCCTAGCGGGGAGGTGGGCGGGGAGCTGTTTTTT; cdr3_aa: CASSPSGEVGGELFF; clone_size: few; v_call: TRBV4-2; d_call: TRBD2; j_call: TRBJ2-2
cdr3_nt: TGTGCCAGCAGCGTAGACACCCAGGACACTGAAGCTTTCTTT; cdr3_aa: CASSVDTQDTEAFF; clone_size: few; v_call: TRBV9; d_call: -; j_call: TRBJ1-1
cdr3_nt: TGCAGCGTTGCTCATTCGGATGGCTACACCTTC; cdr3_aa: CSVAHSDGYTF; clone_size: -; v_call: TRBV29-1; d_call: -; j_call: TRBJ1-2
cdr3_nt: TGCAGGGTGGGGCAGGGGGATCAGCCCCAGCATTTT; cdr3_aa: CRVGQGDQPQHF; clone_size: -; v_call: TRBV20-1; d_call: TRBD1; j_call: TRBJ1-5
cdr3_nt: TGCGCCAGCAGCTTGGACGGCAGTGGTGCAGATACGCAGTATTTT; cdr3_aa: CASSLDGSGADTQYF; clone_size: -; v_call: TRBV5-1; d_call: -; j_call: TRBJ2-3
cdr3_nt: TGTGCCAGCAGTTACTCGATCCTTAATGAAAAACTGTTTTTT; cdr3_aa: CASSYSILNEKLFF; clone_size: many; v_call: TRBV6-5; d_call: -; j_call: TRBJ1-4
cdr3_nt: TGCAGTGCTAGAGAAGGACGGCGGGGGGCCCCTGAGCAGTTCTTC; cdr3_aa: CSAREGRRGAPEQFF; clone_size: -; v_call: TRBV20-1; d_call: TRBD2; j_call: TRBJ2-1
cdr3_nt: TGCAGCGGCGCCCCCGGTAGTTTCACAGATACGCAGTATTTT; cdr3_aa: CSGAPGSFTDTQYF; clone_size: few; v_call: TRBV29-1; d_call: -; j_call: TRBJ2-3
cdr3_nt: TGTGCCAGCAGTTACTCGATTATTCCGGGACAGAGGGTTACTAACTATGGCTACACCTTC; cdr3_aa: CASSYSIIPGQRVTNYGYTF; clone_size: -; v_call: TRBV6-2/TRBV6-3; d_call: TRBD1; j_call: TRBJ1-2
cdr3_nt: TGTGCCAGCAGCCCCCGGGACAGGGGGATGAATTCACCCCTCCACTTT; cdr3_aa: CASSPRDRGMNSPLHF; clone_size: -; v_call: TRBV7-9; d_call: TRBD1; j_call: TRBJ1-6
cdr3_nt: TGTGCCAGCAGTGAAGCGAGCCGGGGTGAAGCTTTCTTT; cdr3_aa: CASSEASRGEAFF; clone_size: few; v_call: TRBV6-1; d_call: -; j_call: TRBJ1-1
cdr3_nt: TGTGCCACCAGTGGAACTAGCGGGGTCACAGATACGCAGTATTTT; cdr3_aa: CATSGTSGVTDTQYF; clone_size: -; v_call: TRBV24-1; d_call: TRBD2; j_call: TRBJ2-3
cdr3_nt: TGTGCCAGCAGTGCCCGGCTAGCCGACAGGAGCTCCTACAATGAGCAGTTCTTC; cdr3_aa: CASSARLADRSSYNEQFF; clone_size: -; v_call: TRBV12-3/TRBV12-4; d_call: -; j_call: TRBJ2-1
cdr3_nt: TGTGCCAGCAGAGCGGGGACAGTTCAGGAGACCCAGTACTTC; cdr3_aa: CASRAGTVQETQYF; clone_size: -; v_call: TRBV5-5; d_call: -; j_call: TRBJ2-5
cdr3_nt: TGTGCCAGCACCAGGGGACACAATGAGCAGTTCTTC; cdr3_aa: CASTRGHNEQFF; clone_size: -; v_call: TRBV2; d_call: -; j_call: TRBJ2-1
cdr3_nt: TGTGCCAGCAGTCCCTCCGGGGGGGCGTCAAATACGCAGTATTTT; cdr3_aa: CASSPSGGASNTQYF; clone_size: few; v_call: TRBV28; d_call: TRBD2; j_call: TRBJ2-3
cdr3_nt: TGTGCCAGCAGTTTAGTTAGCGGGAGAGCCGGGGAGCTGTTTTTT; cdr3_aa: CASSLVSGRAGELFF; clone_size: few; v_call: TRBV28; d_call: TRBD2; j_call: TRBJ2-2
cdr3_nt: TGCAGTGCTTCAGCGGGAGGGCCTGCAGATACGCAGTATTTT; cdr3_aa: CSASAGGPADTQYF; clone_size: -; v_call: TRBV20-1; d_call: TRBD2; j_call: TRBJ2-3
cdr3_nt: TGTGCCAGCAGCCCGGTCGCGGGTCTCAAGTCGGTAGATACGCAGTATTTT; cdr3_aa: CASSPVAGLKSVDTQYF; clone_size: -; v_call: TRBV7-8; d_call: -; j_call: TRBJ2-3
cdr3_nt: TGTGCCAGCAGTACGGATCAGAACACTGAAGCTTTCTTT; cdr3_aa: CASSTDQNTEAFF; clone_size: -; v_call: TRBV6-5; d_call: -; j_call: TRBJ1-1
cdr3_nt: TGTGCCATCAGTGAGCCCCCTCCTAGCGGGAGTAGTAATGAGCAGTTCTTC; cdr3_aa: CAISEPPPSGSSNEQFF; clone_size: few; v_call: TRBV10-3; d_call: TRBD2; j_call: TRBJ2-1
cdr3_nt: TGCGCCAGCAGTGGTGGGGGAGTAGCCAAAAACATTCAGTACTTC; cdr3_aa: CASSGGGVAKNIQYF; clone_size: -; v_call: TRBV10-2; d_call: -; j_call: TRBJ2-4
cdr3_nt: TGCAGTGCAAGACTAGCGGCAGATACGCAGTATTTT; cdr3_aa: CSARLAADTQYF; clone_size: few; v_call: TRBV20-1; d_call: TRBD2; j_call: TRBJ2-3
cdr3_nt: TGCGCCAGCAGCATGGGACAGAACTACAATGAGCAGTTCTTC; cdr3_aa: CASSMGQNYNEQFF; clone_size: few; v_call: TRBV5-1; d_call: TRBD1; j_call: TRBJ2-1
cdr3_nt: TGTGCCAGCAGTTCACAGGGTCGACAAGCGACCCAGTACTTC; cdr3_aa: CASSSQGRQATQYF; clone_size: -; v_call: TRBV12-3/TRBV12-4; d_call: -; j_call: TRBJ2-5
cdr3_nt: TGTGCCAGCAGTGGGGGACTTATCTACAATGAGCAGTTCTTC; cdr3_aa: CASSGGLIYNEQFF; clone_size: -; v_call: TRBV6-1; d_call: -; j_call: TRBJ2-1
cdr3_nt: TGTGCCAGCAGCCCGGGACTCTGGAGCTCCTACAATGAGCAGTTCTTC; cdr3_aa: CASSPGLWSSYNEQFF; clone_size: few; v_call: TRBV11-2; d_call: -; j_call: TRBJ2-1
cdr3_nt: TGTGCCAGCAGCCGAATCACAGATACGCAGTATTTT; cdr3_aa: CASSRITDTQYF; clone_size: -; v_call: TRBV14; d_call: -; j_call: TRBJ2-3
cdr3_nt: TGTGCCAGCAGCATCTCCGGGACTACCGGAACGGGAGCTTTCTTT; cdr3_aa: CASSISGTTGTGAFF; clone_size: few; v_call: TRBV7-3; d_call: -; j_call: TRBJ1-1
cdr3_nt: TGCGCCAGCAGCCAAGATCGCGGAGGAGCGGGAGGGCCCTGGGTACGGCGCACAGATACGCAGTATTTT; cdr3_aa: CASSQDRGGAGGPWVRRTDTQYF; clone_size: -; v_call: TRBV4-1; d_call: TRBD2; j_call: TRBJ2-3
cdr3_nt: TGTGCCAGCAGCTTGGTGACTAGTAACAATGAGCAGTTCTTC; cdr3_aa: CASSLVTSNNEQFF; clone_size: -; v_call: TRBV11-2; d_call: -; j_call: TRBJ2-1
cdr3_nt: TGTGCCAGCAGGCGGACGCAGCAAGAGACCCAGTACTTC; cdr3_aa: CASRRTQQETQYF; clone_size: -; v_call: TRBV7-2; d_call: -; j_call: TRBJ2-5
cdr3_nt: TGCGCCAGCAGCCCAGGACCGACAACTAATGAAAAACTGTTTTTT; cdr3_aa: CASSPGPTTNEKLFF; clone_size: -; v_call: TRBV5-1; d_call: -; j_call: TRBJ1-4
cdr3_nt: TGTGCCAGCAGTCACCCGGCCCAGAAACTGACGAATGAGCAGTTCTTC; cdr3_aa: CASSHPAQKLTNEQFF; clone_size: -; v_call: TRBV12-3/TRBV12-4; d_call: -; j_call: TRBJ2-1
cdr3_nt: TGTGCCATCAAGGGACAGGGTGAAGAGACCCAGTACTTC; cdr3_aa: CAIKGQGEETQYF; clone_size: many; v_call: TRBV10-3; d_call: TRBD1; j_call: TRBJ2-5
cdr3_nt: TGTGCCAGCAGCGCACGGGACAGGGAGAACACCGGGGAGCTGTTTTTT; cdr3_aa: CASSARDRENTGELFF; clone_size: many; v_call: TRBV9; d_call: TRBD1; j_call: TRBJ2-2
cdr3_nt: TGTGCCAGCAGCGATGGACAGGCACACACTGAAGCTTTCTTT; cdr3_aa: CASSDGQAHTEAFF; clone_size: few; v_call: TRBV2; d_call: TRBD1; j_call: TRBJ1-1